These 8 T cell receptor beta chains share one sample of origin, sequenced in a study of blood T cell repertoires in COVID-19. The table came from immunoSEQ multiplex PCR; TCRdb's copy has only in-frame clones and leaves some out. The repertoire consists of about 210,000 clones, with about nine tenths occurring once and the leading ten covering approximately 1.5%. Sequences were obtained from peripheral blood. These receptor sequences come from a man in his late teens or twenties with active or convalescent COVID-19.

V is TRBV19 and J is TRBJ2-7, with 10 bases fitting TRBD2. V trimming: 5 bases; J trimming: 1 base; junction bases outside the gene matches: 2. The germline V gene encodes CDR1 LNHDA and CDR2 SQIVND (reference sequence). This CDR3 is built from 14 residues. The CDR3 reads CASSPSGSSYEQYF. CDR3 nucleotide sequence: TGTGCCAGTAGTCCTAGCGGGAGTTCCTACGAGCAGTACTTC.

Worth noting for this clone: One end of the junction is discordant with germline, which a read error may explain. The chain has TRBV6-6 and TRBJ2-7; D unclear. The CDR3 is 12 amino acids. Germline V gene lookup returns CDR1 MNHNY and CDR2 SVGAGI (reference sequence). CDR3: CASSSDPSEQYF. CDR3 coding DNA: TGTGCCAGCAGTTCAGACCCGAGCGAGCAATACTTC.

The genes are TRBV10-3 and TRBJ1-2, with 8 bases fitting TRBD1. This CDR3 contains 14 residues. J gave up 6 bases and V 7 bases, and 10 bases lay outside the gene matches. CDR1 and CDR2 from the germline V gene are ENHRY and SYGVKD. The DNA for the CDR3 is TGTGCCATCACCTCGGACAGGGCCTGGGATGGCTACACCTTC. As protein: CAITSDRAWDGYTF.

This clone was counted many times. A read error may produce the germline difference seen at one junction end. The J gene is TRBJ2-7, the V gene TRBV7-7; possible D gene TRBD1, 6 bases. Germline V CDR1 and CDR2: SSHAT, FNYEAQ (reference sequence). CDR3 length: 16 amino acids. CDR3 sequence (DNA): TGTGCTAGCAGCTTAGTCGGACCCCAGGGGTCCTACGAGCAGTACTTC. This gives the protein CASSLVGPQGSYEQYF.

This clone was picked up a small number of times. J is TRBJ1-3 and V is TRBV7-9; D remains ambiguous. V lost 4 bases and J lost 4, with 17 bases in between. The CDR3 length is 16 residues. CDR1 SEHNR and CDR2 FQNEAQ come from the germline V gene (reference sequence). The CDR3 is CASSWGALSSGNTIYF. The CDR3 DNA reads as TGTGCCAGCAGCTGGGGAGCCTTATCCTCCGGAAACACCATATATTTT.

V gene TRBV5-7 combines with J gene TRBJ2-6; no firm D call. TRBV5-7 is recorded as an ORF, its role being uncertain. V lost 10 bases and J 4 bases, leaving 12 bases between the germline ends. This CDR3 region has 13 residues. CDR3 coding DNA: TGTGCCTACACGACTTCCGGGGCCAACGTCCTGACTTTC. Its protein is CAYTTSGANVLTF.

The chain combines TRBV19 with TRBJ1-1, with TRBD1 as a possible D gene (5 bases). Germline CDR1 and CDR2: LNHDA and SQIVND (reference sequence). V was clipped by 2 bases and J by 2 bases, with 9 bases between them. This CDR3 is built from 14 residues. The CDR3 here is CASSIKGPNTEAFF. In DNA form, the CDR3 reads TGTGCCAGTAGTATAAAGGGGCCCAACACTGAAGCTTTCTTT.

V is TRBV29-1 and J is TRBJ2-2, with 9 bases lining up with TRBD1. Germline loops: CDR1 SQVTM, CDR2 ANQGSEA. The V gene end was trimmed by 7 bases and the J gene end by 0 bases; junction bases not matched to a gene: 3. There are 14 residues in the CDR3. CDR3 protein: CSAGQGTNTGELFF. The DNA of the CDR3 is TGCAGCGCTGGACAGGGGACGAACACCGGGGAGCTGTTTTTT.